This T cell receptor beta chain was obtained from a study of CD8 T cells in ankylosing spondylitis (TCRdb year 2017). Turning to the overall study: To find TCR variants linked to disease, the study profiled T cell receptor beta repertoires in ankylosing spondylitis patients and healthy donors. In total, the full study cohort was made up of 85 to 140 healthy donors and 25 ankylosing spondylitis patients. Peripheral blood was sampled, and synovial fluid was additionally collected from ankylosing spondylitis patients.

As regards this clonotype: The antigen it binds to is not known. The sample holds no much larger clone one base away, and base qualities are not on file.

CDR1 and CDR2, looked up from the germline V gene, are MNHNS and SASEGT. The germline ends are 10 bases apart after V is trimmed by 4 bases and J by 1 base. The CDR3 measures 14 amino acids from cysteine to phenylalanine. The read is trimmed to its CDR3 DNA, 42 bases read in frame from base 1. The investigation overall reported the following: In peripheral blood, the disease-linked clones were found at relatively low frequencies and had a CD8+ phenotype. A TCR beta motif made up of several highly homologous amino acid variants appeared to be characteristic of blood from ankylosing spondylitis patients. Significant enrichment of the disease-linked clones was reported in matched synovial fluid samples from ankylosing spondylitis patients. Some motif variants had previously been reported in the synovial fluid and blood of reactive arthritis patients, which suggests shared mechanisms of disease initiation.

Sequencing used an Illumina HiSeq 2500. Quantitative 5'-RACE with molecular barcodes was used to prepare TCR beta libraries. As for the authors' bioinformatics: To identify disease-linked TCR variants, a new computational method was used, one built on a probabilistic model of VDJ rearrangement. Using fastp at Q25 and MiXCR, TCRdb reprocessed the public reads and kept productive beta chains. Rows matching on CDR3 protein sequence are summarized as one entry with the most common DNA and genes. The authors' filters were not applied to this entry. Recorded for this sample are roughly 370,000 distinct CDR3 sequences; approximately 20% of them occurred a single time. About 17% of the sample belongs to the ten largest clones.

The TCR originated in a male donor with ankylosing spondylitis. Rearrangement joined TRBV6-1 to TRBJ1-1; the D gene cannot be named for sure. The sequencing sample was made of blood, either unsorted or a sorted T cell fraction (not recorded which). The CDR3 corresponds to CASSGITKNTEAFF. The DNA reads TGTGCCAGCAGTGGCATCACAAAGAACACTGAAGCTTTCTTT.